Described below is a single T cell receptor beta chain sequence and its context. Its antigen is currently unknown. V gave up 4 bases and J gave up 3 bases, with 17 bases separating them. The V gene's germline CDR1 is SGHTS and CDR2 YDEGEE. The CDR3 covers 16 residues. This sample is part of a study of cytomegalovirus exposure and HLA in healthy donors. Study-wide points: In vitro work confirmed that a few CMV-associated chains recognize CMV antigens. Later analysis indicated greater clonal expansion among HLA-associated TCR beta chains than among equally common other chains.

The PCR had 60 Vbeta and 13 Jbeta primers. Sequenced by immunoSEQ multiplex PCR; TCRdb stores in-frame clones only, minus some. The table lists just over 150,000 clones, 60% to 80% of them singletons. The specimen was PBMCs. This chain links TRBV5-8 with TRBJ1-5; tentative D call: TRBD1 (6 bases). The clonotype comes from a woman aged 45 to 65 in good health and CMV-seropositive. The CDR3 region is CASSPPDRFYNQPQHF. The CDR3 DNA follows: TGTGCCAGCAGCCCCCCCGACAGGTTCTACAATCAGCCCCAGCATTTT.